The source of this TCR beta chain is a study of identifying expanded T cells in peripheral blood. Profiled with immunoSEQ multiplex PCR; TCRdb holds only in-frame clones, not every one. The profile covers tens of thousands of clones, with roughly 82% appearing a single time and 12% to 15% taken by the ten largest. Collection occurred without any documented infections or immune events in donors. Study conclusions and caveats: Clone count variance between two-week samples rose with total template count. Over approximately two and four weeks, about 17 and 20 clones changed, versus roughly 1.2 between replicates.

A remark on this clone: Antigen unknown.

This sequence was found in a person aged 18-70 years in good health. The material sequenced was blood.

CDR3 region: CASRQGANYGYTF. CDR3 coding DNA: TGTGCCAGCAGACAGGGCGCTAACTATGGCTACACCTTC. The chain has TRBV6-5 and TRBJ1-2; a possible D gene is TRBD1 (6 bases). CDR3 length equals 13 residues. Germline values: CDR1 MNHEY, CDR2 SVGAGI. Trimming cost V 6 bases and J 0 bases, with 8 bases left between them.